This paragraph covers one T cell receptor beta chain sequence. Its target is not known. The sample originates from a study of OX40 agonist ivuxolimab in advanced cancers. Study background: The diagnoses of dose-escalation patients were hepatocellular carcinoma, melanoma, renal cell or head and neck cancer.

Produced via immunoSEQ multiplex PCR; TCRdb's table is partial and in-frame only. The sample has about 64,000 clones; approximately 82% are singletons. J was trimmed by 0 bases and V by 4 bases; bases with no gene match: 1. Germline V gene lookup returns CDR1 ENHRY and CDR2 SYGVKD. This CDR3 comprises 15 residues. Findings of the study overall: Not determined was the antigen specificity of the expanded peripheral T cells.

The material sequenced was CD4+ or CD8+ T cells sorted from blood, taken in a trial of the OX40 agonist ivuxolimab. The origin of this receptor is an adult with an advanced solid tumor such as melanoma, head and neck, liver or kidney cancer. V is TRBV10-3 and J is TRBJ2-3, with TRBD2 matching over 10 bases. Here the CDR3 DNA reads TGTGCCATCAGTGGGACTAGCGGTAGCACAGATACGCAGTATTTT. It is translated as CAISGTSGSTDTQYF.